These T cell receptor beta chains were read from a single sample in a study of blood T cell repertoires in COVID-19. Only in-frame clones appear in the TCRdb table, and some are missing; sequencing was by immunoSEQ multiplex PCR. Of 200,000 to 250,000 clones in the sample, 82% were seen once. Sample: PBMCs or T cells enriched from blood (not recorded which). Source of these receptors: a woman in her fifties or sixties who had recovered from COVID-19. The CDR3 runs from the conserved cysteine through the conserved F or W. The D gene is left open where the match is weak. The size entry is marked missing in some rows and otherwise reads once, few, many or a size class.

J gene | CDR3 length | D gene | V gene | clone size | CDR3 protein | CDR3 DNA
TRBJ2-5 | 16 | TRBD1 | TRBV5-1 | NA | CASSTGTGSLKETQYF | TGCGCCAGCAGCACCGGGACAGGGTCATTGAAAGAGACCCAGTACTTC
TRBJ1-6 | 15 | TRBD1 | TRBV6-2/TRBV6-3 | NA | CASSYSERGQSPLHF | TGTGCCAGCAGTTACTCGGAAAGGGGGCAATCACCCCTCCACTTT
TRBJ1-1 | 15 | NA | TRBV5-5 | NA | CASSFLPGVNTEAFF | TGTGCCAGCAGCTTTCTCCCGGGGGTTAACACTGAAGCTTTCTTT
TRBJ2-2 | 15 | NA | TRBV20-1 | NA | CSASRRLANTGELFF | TGCAGTGCTAGTCGCAGACTCGCAAACACCGGGGAGCTGTTTTTT
TRBJ1-2 | 14 | TRBD1 | TRBV10-3 | NA | CAISESQGQGRNTF | TGTGCCATCAGTGAGTCGCAGGGACAGGGGCGTAACACCTTC
TRBJ2-2 | 15 | TRBD2 | TRBV6-5 | NA | CASGAGVTNTGELFF | TGTGCCAGCGGGGCGGGGGTGACGAACACCGGGGAGCTGTTTTTT
TRBJ2-7 | 14 | NA | TRBV27 | NA | CASSPRRGNYEQYF | TGTGCCAGCAGTCCAAGGCGGGGCAACTACGAGCAGTACTTC
TRBJ1-1 | 14 | TRBD1 | TRBV7-2 | once | CASSSTGGRTEAFF | TGTGCCAGCAGCTCGACAGGGGGAAGGACTGAAGCTTTCTTT
TRBJ1-2 | 12 | TRBD1 | TRBV5-6 | few | CASNRDSYGYTF | TGTGCCAGCAATAGGGACAGTTATGGCTACACCTTC
TRBJ2-1 | 16 | NA | TRBV5-1 | NA | CASSSQGVRLSNEQFF | TGCGCCAGCAGCTCTCAAGGGGTGCGTCTATCCAATGAGCAGTTCTTC
TRBJ2-1 | 15 | NA | TRBV6-1 | NA | CASSEGGRGVGKQFF | TGTGCCAGCAGTGAAGGGGGTAGGGGCGTTGGGAAGCAGTTCTTC
TRBJ1-3 | 13 | NA | TRBV10-2 | NA | CASSVGVGNTIYF | TGCGCCAGCAGTGTAGGAGTGGGAAACACCATATATTTT
TRBJ1-1 | 14 | NA | TRBV6-1 | NA | CASSEVWTAQRAFF | TGTGCCAGCAGTGAAGTATGGACAGCTCAGAGGGCTTTCTTT
TRBJ2-1 | 13 | TRBD1 | TRBV5-1 | once | CASSFTGDHEQFF | TGCGCCAGCAGCTTCACAGGGGACCATGAGCAGTTCTTC
TRBJ1-6 | 16 | NA | TRBV3-1/TRBV3-2 | NA | CASSQDVAPRNSPLHF | TGTGCCAGCAGCCAAGATGTGGCACCCCGCAATTCACCCCTCCACTTT
TRBJ2-3 | 16 | TRBD2 | TRBV11-2 | NA | CASSLTLAGGTDTQYF | TGTGCCAGCAGCCTGACACTAGCGGGGGGCACAGATACGCAGTATTTT
TRBJ2-1 | 16 | TRBD2 | TRBV11-2 | NA | CASSFIGLAGLNEQFF | TGTGCCAGCAGCTTTATCGGTCTAGCGGGACTCAATGAGCAGTTCTTC
TRBJ1-5 | 13 | NA | TRBV5-5 | NA | CASSLQDYQPQHF | TGTGCCAGCAGCCTCCAGGATTATCAGCCCCAGCATTTT
TRBJ2-3 | 19 | TRBD2 | TRBV5-6 | NA | CASSLPGLAGGPRKDTQYF | TGTGCCAGCAGCCTCCCGGGACTAGCGGGAGGGCCAAGGAAAGATACGCAGTATTTT
TRBJ1-4 | 17 | NA | TRBV19 | NA | CASSIDLRTATNEKLFF | TGTGCCAGTAGTATAGATCTAAGGACAGCAACTAATGAAAAACTGTTTTTT
TRBJ2-7 | 13 | TRBD2 | TRBV12-3/TRBV12-4 | NA | CASGSGGGHEQYF | TGTGCCAGCGGGTCTGGCGGGGGACACGAGCAGTACTTC
TRBJ1-2 | 13 | TRBD1 | TRBV5-4 | NA | CASSVGTGYGYTF | TGTGCCAGCAGCGTAGGGACAGGCTATGGCTACACCTTC
TRBJ2-7 | 14 | NA | TRBV7-9 | NA | CASSPLSGWYEQYF | TGTGCCAGCAGCCCCCTGTCAGGCTGGTACGAGCAGTACTTC
TRBJ1-4 | 15 | NA | TRBV18 | NA | CASSLNSATNEKLFF | TGTGCCAGCTCATTGAACAGTGCAACTAATGAAAAACTGTTTTTT
TRBJ2-7 | 18 | TRBD2 | TRBV7-2 | NA | CASSLGTSGGSLFYEQYF | TGTGCCAGCAGCTTGGGGACTAGCGGGGGGTCCCTCTTTTACGAGCAGTACTTC
TRBJ2-7 | 12 | NA | TRBV18 | few | CASSSSSYEQYF | TGTGCCAGCTCAAGTAGCTCCTACGAGCAGTACTTC
TRBJ1-1 | 11 | NA | TRBV20-1 | NA | CSARDPAEAFF | TGCAGTGCTAGAGATCCCGCTGAAGCTTTCTTT
TRBJ1-1 | 14 | NA | TRBV12-5 | NA | CASGLGGAATEAFF | TGTGCTAGTGGTTTAGGGGGGGCGGCCACTGAAGCTTTCTTT
TRBJ1-4 | 15 | NA | TRBV5-6 | NA | CASSYLGATNEKLFF | TGTGCCAGCAGCTACCTAGGGGCAACTAATGAAAAACTGTTTTTT
TRBJ2-1 | 16 | NA | TRBV21-1 | NA | CASNILRDRLYNEQFF | TGTGCCAGCAACATCCTCCGGGACAGGCTTTACAATGAGCAGTTCTTC
TRBJ1-2 | 12 | NA | TRBV6-6 | NA | CATQLQDYGYTF | TGTGCCACCCAACTACAGGACTATGGCTACACCTTC
TRBJ1-2 | 12 | TRBD1 | TRBV7-3 | NA | CASSLSGQDHTF | TGTGCCAGCAGCTTATCGGGACAGGATCACACCTTC
TRBJ1-1 | 16 | TRBD1 | TRBV10-3 | NA | CAIRDGQGGENTEAFF | TGTGCCATCAGAGATGGACAGGGCGGGGAGAACACTGAAGCTTTCTTT
TRBJ1-6 | 16 | NA | TRBV18 | NA | CASSPGGRSYNSPLHF | TGTGCCAGCTCACCAGGGGGGAGGTCCTATAATTCACCCCTCCACTTT
TRBJ2-5 | 15 | NA | TRBV5-4 | NA | CASSLDLRGQETQYF | TGTGCCAGCAGCTTGGATCTCCGGGGCCAAGAGACCCAGTACTTC
TRBJ2-7 | 13 | NA | TRBV18 | NA | CASSPRRGYEQYF | TGTGCCAGCTCCCCACGTCGAGGTTACGAGCAGTACTTC
TRBJ2-1 | 17 | TRBD2 | TRBV6-1 | once | CASSESARGGRYNEQFF | TGTGCCAGCAGTGAGTCGGCACGGGGGGGAAGATACAATGAGCAGTTCTTC
TRBJ1-5 | 13 | NA | TRBV3-1/TRBV3-2 | NA | CASSLGVGQPQHF | TGTGCCAGTAGTCTAGGGGTAGGGCAGCCCCAGCATTTT
TRBJ2-7 | 15 | NA | TRBV5-4 | NA | CASSLPGSVDYEQYF | TGTGCCAGCAGCTTGCCAGGGTCGGTTGACTACGAGCAGTACTTC
TRBJ1-2 | 16 | TRBD1 | TRBV28 | NA | CASSTGTGGPYYGYTF | TGTGCCAGCAGCACCGGGACAGGGGGCCCGTACTATGGCTACACCTTC
TRBJ1-2 | 15 | TRBD1 | TRBV3-1/TRBV3-2 | NA | CASSQNPRGHGGYTF | TGTGCCAGCAGCCAGAACCCCAGGGGGCACGGTGGCTACACCTTC
TRBJ1-2 | 14 | TRBD1 | TRBV19 | NA | CASSHRDSSYGYTF | TGTGCCAGTAGTCACCGGGACAGCTCCTATGGCTACACCTTC
TRBJ2-5 | 16 | TRBD1 | TRBV9 | NA | CASSVGTGSSQETQYF | TGTGCCAGCAGCGTAGGGACAGGCTCCTCCCAAGAGACCCAGTACTTC
TRBJ2-1 | 13 | TRBD2 | TRBV29-1 | NA | CSVRGTSGGEQFF | TGCAGCGTCCGCGGGACTAGCGGTGGTGAGCAGTTCTTC
TRBJ1-1 | 15 | TRBD1 | TRBV6-2/TRBV6-3 | NA | CASSRQGGMNTEAFF | TGTGCCAGCAGTAGACAGGGGGGTATGAACACTGAAGCTTTCTTT
TRBJ1-5 | 16 | NA | TRBV27 | NA | CASSLKGQGINQPQHF | TGTGCCAGCAGTTTAAAAGGCCAGGGTATTAATCAGCCCCAGCATTTT
TRBJ1-2 | 15 | NA | TRBV4-1 | NA | CASSLYLGGGGGYTF | TGCGCCAGCAGCCTCTATTTGGGCGGGGGTGGCGGCTACACCTTC
TRBJ1-3 | 15 | NA | TRBV6-6 | NA | CASTNAGDPGNTIYF | TGTGCCAGCACCAACGCAGGGGATCCGGGAAACACCATATATTTT
TRBJ1-4 | 15 | NA | TRBV6-5 | NA | CASTQRGTTNEKLFF | TGTGCCAGCACCCAAAGGGGGACCACTAATGAAAAACTGTTTTTT
TRBJ2-5 | 14 | NA | TRBV27 | few | CASSFQGGKETQYF | TGTGCCAGCAGTTTTCAGGGGGGTAAAGAGACCCAGTACTTC
TRBJ1-1 | 15 | NA | TRBV2 | NA | CASSEAWGWGTEAFF | TGTGCCAGCAGTGAAGCATGGGGCTGGGGTACTGAAGCTTTCTTT
TRBJ1-1 | 13 | NA | TRBV28 | NA | CASSVFQGTEAFF | TGTGCCAGCAGTGTTTTTCAGGGCACTGAAGCTTTCTTT
TRBJ1-2 | 15 | TRBD1 | TRBV2 | NA | CASNDRANSNYGYTF | TGTGCCAGCAACGACAGGGCAAATTCTAACTATGGCTACACCTTC
TRBJ1-1 | 16 | TRBD1 | TRBV5-8 | NA | CASSVGTGVGGTEAFF | TGTGCCAGCAGCGTCGGGACAGGGGTTGGGGGCACTGAAGCTTTCTTT
TRBJ1-5 | 16 | TRBD1 | TRBV19 | NA | CASSTTTGSPNQPQHF | TGTGCCAGTAGTACCACGACAGGGTCCCCTAATCAGCCCCAGCATTTT